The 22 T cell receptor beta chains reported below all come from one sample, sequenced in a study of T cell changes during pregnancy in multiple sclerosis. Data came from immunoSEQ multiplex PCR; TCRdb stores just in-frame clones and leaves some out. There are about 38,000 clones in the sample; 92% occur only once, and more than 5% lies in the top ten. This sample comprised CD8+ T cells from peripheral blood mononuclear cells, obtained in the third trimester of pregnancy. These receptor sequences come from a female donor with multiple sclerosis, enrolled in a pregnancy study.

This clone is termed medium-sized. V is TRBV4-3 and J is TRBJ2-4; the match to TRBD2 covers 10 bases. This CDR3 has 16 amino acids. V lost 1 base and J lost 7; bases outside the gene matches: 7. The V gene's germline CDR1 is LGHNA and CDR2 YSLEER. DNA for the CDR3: TGCGCCAGCAGCCAAGCAACTAGCGGGAATGTGAACATTCAGTACTTC. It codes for CASSQATSGNVNIQYF.

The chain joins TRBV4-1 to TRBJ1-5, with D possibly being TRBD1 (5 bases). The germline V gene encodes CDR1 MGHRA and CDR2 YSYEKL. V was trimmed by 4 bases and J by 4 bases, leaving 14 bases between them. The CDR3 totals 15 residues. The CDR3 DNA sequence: TGCGCCAGCAGCCCCGTTGGGCAGGGTAATCAGCCCCAGCATTTT. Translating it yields CASSPVGQGNQPQHF.

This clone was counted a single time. The CDR3 DNA sequence: TGTGCCAGTAGTATATCGCGGCCTTCCTACAATGAGCAGTTCTTC. Translating it yields CASSISRPSYNEQFF. V and J are TRBV19 and TRBJ2-1; no clear D. Per the germline V gene, CDR1 is LNHDA and CDR2 is SQIVND (reference sequence). CDR3 length equals 15 residues. V was pared by 2 bases and J by 1 base, with 9 bases between.

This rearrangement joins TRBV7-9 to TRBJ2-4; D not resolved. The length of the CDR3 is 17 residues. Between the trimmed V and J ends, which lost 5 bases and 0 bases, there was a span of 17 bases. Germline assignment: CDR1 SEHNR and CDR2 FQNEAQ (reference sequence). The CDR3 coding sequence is TGTGCCAGCAGCCCCGAGGCGGCGGAGTCAGCCAAAAACATTCAGTACTTC. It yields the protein CASSPEAAESAKNIQYF. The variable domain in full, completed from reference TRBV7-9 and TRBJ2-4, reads DTGVSQNPRHKITKRGQNVTFRCDPISEHNRLYWYRQTLGQGPEFLTYFQNEAQLEKSRLLSDRFSAERPKGSFSTLEIQRTEQGDSAMYLCASSPEAAESAKNIQYFGAGTRLSVL.

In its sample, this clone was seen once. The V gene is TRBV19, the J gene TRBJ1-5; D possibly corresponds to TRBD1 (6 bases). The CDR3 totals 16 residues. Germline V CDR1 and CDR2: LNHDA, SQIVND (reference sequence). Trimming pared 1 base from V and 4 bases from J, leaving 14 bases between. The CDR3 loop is CASSIVVQGLNQPQHF. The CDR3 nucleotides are TGTGCCAGTAGTATAGTAGTCCAGGGGCTAAATCAGCCCCAGCATTTT.

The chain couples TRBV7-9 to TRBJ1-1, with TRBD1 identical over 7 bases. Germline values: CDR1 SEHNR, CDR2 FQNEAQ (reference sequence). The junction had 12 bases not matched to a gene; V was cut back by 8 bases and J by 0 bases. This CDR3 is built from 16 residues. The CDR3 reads CASDNRGPSVNTEAFF. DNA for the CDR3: TGTGCCAGCGACAACAGGGGCCCATCCGTGAACACTGAAGCTTTCTTT.

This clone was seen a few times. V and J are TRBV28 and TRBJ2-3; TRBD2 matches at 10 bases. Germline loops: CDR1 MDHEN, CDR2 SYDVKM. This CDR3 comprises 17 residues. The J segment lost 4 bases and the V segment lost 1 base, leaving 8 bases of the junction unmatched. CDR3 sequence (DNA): TGTGCCAGCAGTTTATTCCTAGCGGGAGATACCGCAGATACGCAGTATTTT. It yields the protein CASSLFLAGDTADTQYF.

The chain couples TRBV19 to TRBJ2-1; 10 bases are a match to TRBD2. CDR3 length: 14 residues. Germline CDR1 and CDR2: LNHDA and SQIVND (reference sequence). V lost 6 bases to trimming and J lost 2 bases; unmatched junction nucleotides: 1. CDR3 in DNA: TGTGCCAGTAGGACTAGCGGGCCCTACAATGAGCAGTTCTTC. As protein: CASRTSGPYNEQFF.

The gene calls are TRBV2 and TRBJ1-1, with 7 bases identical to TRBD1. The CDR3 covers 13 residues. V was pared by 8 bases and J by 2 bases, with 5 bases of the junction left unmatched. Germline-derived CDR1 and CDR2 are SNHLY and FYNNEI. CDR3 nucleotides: TGTGCCAGCGGGGACAGAAAAAACACTGAAGCTTTCTTT. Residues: CASGDRKNTEAFF.

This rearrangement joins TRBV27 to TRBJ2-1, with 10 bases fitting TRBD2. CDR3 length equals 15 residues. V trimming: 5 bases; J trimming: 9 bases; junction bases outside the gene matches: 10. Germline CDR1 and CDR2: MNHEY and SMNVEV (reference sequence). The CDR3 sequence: CASSLALAGIGEQFF. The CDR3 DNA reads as TGTGCCAGCAGTCTAGCACTAGCGGGAATCGGTGAGCAGTTCTTC.

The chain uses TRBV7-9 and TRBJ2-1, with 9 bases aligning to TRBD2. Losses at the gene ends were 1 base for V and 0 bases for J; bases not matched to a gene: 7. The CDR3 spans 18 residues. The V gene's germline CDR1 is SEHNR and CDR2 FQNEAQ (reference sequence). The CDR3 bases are TGTGCCAGCAGCTTAGAAGCGGGAGGAACGAGCTCCTACAATGAGCAGTTCTTC. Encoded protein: CASSLEAGGTSSYNEQFF.

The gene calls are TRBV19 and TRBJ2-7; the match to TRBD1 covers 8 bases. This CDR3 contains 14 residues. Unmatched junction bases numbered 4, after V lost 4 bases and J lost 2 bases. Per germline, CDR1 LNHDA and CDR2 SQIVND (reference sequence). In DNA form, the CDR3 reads TGTGCCAGTAGTACCGGACAGGGCACCTACGAGCAGTACTTC. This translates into CASSTGQGTYEQYF.

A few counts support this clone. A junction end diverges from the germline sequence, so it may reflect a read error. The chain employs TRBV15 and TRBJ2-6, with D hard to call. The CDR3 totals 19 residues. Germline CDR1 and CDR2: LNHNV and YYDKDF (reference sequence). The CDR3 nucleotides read TGTGCCACCAGCCGAGAGCTAGGAGTCGTTATCTCTGGGGCCAACGTCCTGACTTTC. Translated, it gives CATSRELGVVISGANVLTF.

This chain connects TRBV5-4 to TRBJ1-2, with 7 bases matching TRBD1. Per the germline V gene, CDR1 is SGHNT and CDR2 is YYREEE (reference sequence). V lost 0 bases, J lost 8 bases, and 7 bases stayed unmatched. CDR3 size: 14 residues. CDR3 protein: CASSLVTGMDGYTF. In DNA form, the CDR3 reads TGTGCCAGCAGCTTGGTGACAGGGATGGACGGCTACACCTTC. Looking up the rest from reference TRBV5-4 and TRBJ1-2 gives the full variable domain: ETGVTQSPTHLIKTRGQQVTLRCSSQSGHNTVSWYQQALGQGPQFIFQYYREEENGRGNFPPRFSGLQFPNYSSELNVNALELDDSALYLCASSLVTGMDGYTFGSGTRLTVV.

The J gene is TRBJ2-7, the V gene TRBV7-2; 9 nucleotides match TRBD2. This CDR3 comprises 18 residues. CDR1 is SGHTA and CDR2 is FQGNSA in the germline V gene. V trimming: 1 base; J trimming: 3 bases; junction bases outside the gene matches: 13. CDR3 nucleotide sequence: TGTGCCAGCAGCTTAGAAGGCCTATATCAGCGGGAGGTCTACGAGCAGTACTTC. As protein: CASSLEGLYQREVYEQYF.

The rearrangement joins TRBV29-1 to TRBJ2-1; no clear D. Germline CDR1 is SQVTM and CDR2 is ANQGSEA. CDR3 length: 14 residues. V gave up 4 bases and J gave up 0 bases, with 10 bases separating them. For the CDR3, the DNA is TGCAGCGTTGCCCCCCCGGGCTCCTACAATGAGCAGTTCTTC. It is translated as CSVAPPGSYNEQFF.

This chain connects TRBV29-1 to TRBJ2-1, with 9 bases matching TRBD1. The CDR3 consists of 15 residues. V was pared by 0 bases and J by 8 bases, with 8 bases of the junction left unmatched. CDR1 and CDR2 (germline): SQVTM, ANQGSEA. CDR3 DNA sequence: TGCAGCGTTGAAGAGGACAGGGGACGACTGGATGAGCAGTTCTTC. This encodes CSVEEDRGRLDEQFF.

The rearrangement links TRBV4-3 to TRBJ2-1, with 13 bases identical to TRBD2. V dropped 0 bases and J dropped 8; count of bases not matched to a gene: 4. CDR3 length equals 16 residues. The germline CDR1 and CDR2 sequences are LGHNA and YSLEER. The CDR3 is CASSQDHGLAGDEQFF. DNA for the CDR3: TGCGCCAGCAGCCAAGATCATGGACTAGCGGGGGATGAGCAGTTCTTC.

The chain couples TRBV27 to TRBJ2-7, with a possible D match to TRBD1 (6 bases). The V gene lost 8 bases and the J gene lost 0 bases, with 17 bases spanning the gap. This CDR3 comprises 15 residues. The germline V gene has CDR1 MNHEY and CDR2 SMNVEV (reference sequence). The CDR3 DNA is TGTGCCAGCTCCACAGGGCCCCTTGACTCCTACGAGCAGTACTTC. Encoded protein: CASSTGPLDSYEQYF.

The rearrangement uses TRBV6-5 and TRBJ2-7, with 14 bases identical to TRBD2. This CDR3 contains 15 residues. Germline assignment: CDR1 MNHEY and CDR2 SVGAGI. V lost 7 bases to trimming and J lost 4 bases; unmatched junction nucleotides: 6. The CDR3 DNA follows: TGTGCCAGCACAGGACTAGCGGGAGGAAGGTACGAGCAGTACTTC. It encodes CASTGLAGGRYEQYF.

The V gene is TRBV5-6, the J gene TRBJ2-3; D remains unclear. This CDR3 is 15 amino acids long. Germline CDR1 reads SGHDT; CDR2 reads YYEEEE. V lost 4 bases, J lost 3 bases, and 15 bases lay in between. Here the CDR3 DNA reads TGTGCCAGCAGCGACAATCGCTTCCTAACAGATACGCAGTATTTT. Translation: CASSDNRFLTDTQYF. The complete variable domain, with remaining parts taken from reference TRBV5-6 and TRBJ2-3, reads DAGVTQSPTHLIKTRGQQVTLRCSPKSGHDTVSWYQQALGQGPQFIFQYYEEEERQRGNFPDRFSGHQFPNYSSELNVNALLLGDSALYLCASSDNRFLTDTQYFGPGTRLTVL.

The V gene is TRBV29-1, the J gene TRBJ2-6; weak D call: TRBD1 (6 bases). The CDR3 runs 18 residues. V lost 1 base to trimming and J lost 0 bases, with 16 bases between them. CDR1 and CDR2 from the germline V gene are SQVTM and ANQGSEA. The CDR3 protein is CSVEAPTGSPSGANVLTF. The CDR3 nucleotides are TGCAGCGTTGAAGCCCCGACAGGCAGTCCCTCTGGGGCCAACGTCCTGACTTTC.